Described below is a single T cell receptor beta chain sequence and its context. Antigen: not known. The entry originates in a study of cytomegalovirus exposure and HLA in healthy donors. Overall study findings and caveats: That first-cohort TCR clusters tended to co-occur in the 120 or so validation repertoires was found in a later analysis. It was reported that the classifier diagnosed cytomegalovirus status with high specificity and sensitivity in both the original and validation cohorts.

The CDR3 loop spans 16 amino acids. The trim removed 4 bases at V and 2 bases at J, leaving 6 bases unmatched. Per the germline V gene, CDR1 is SGHVS and CDR2 is FNYEAQ. Sequencing was performed with immunoSEQ multiplex PCR; in TCRdb, only in-frame clones are kept and a portion is missing. The data show about 120,000 clones, 75% to 90% seen once. The TCR originated in a woman in her late teens or twenties in good health and CMV-seronegative. The sequencing sample was made of PBMCs. V gene TRBV7-6 combines with J gene TRBJ2-3; 10 nucleotides align to TRBD1. The CDR3 loop is CASSSTTGGITDTQYF. The CDR3 DNA reads TGTGCCAGCAGCTCGACGACAGGGGGCATCACAGATACGCAGTATTTT.